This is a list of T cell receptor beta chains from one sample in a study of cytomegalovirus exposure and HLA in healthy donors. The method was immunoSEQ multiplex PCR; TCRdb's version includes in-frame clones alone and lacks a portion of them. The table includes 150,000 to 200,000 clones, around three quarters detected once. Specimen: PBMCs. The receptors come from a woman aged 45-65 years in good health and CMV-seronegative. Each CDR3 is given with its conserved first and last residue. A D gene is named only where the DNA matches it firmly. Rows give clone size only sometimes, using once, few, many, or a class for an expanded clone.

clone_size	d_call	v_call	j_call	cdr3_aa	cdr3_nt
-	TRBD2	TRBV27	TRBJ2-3	CTASGGGPRTQYF	TGTACCGCTAGCGGGGGGGGCCCGCGGACGCAGTATTTT
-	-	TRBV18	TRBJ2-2	CASSPLKTTANTGELFF	TGTGCCAGCTCACCTTTAAAAACGACAGCGAACACCGGGGAGCTGTTTTTT
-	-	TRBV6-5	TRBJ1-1	CASSYSMNTEAFF	TGTGCCAGCAGTTACTCTATGAACACTGAAGCTTTCTTT
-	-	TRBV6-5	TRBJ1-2	CASSRFYGYTF	TGTGCCAGCAGTCGGTTCTATGGCTACACCTTC
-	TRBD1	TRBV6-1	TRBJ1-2	CASRDREGQNYGYTF	TGTGCCAGCAGGGACAGGGAGGGCCAGAACTATGGCTACACCTTC
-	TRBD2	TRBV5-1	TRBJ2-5	CASSLETGTRFGGGTQYF	TGCGCCAGCAGCTTGGAGACGGGGACTAGATTCGGAGGGGGGACCCAGTACTTC
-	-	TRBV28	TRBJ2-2	CASSSGEGRHTGELFF	TGTGCCAGCAGTTCTGGAGAGGGGAGGCACACCGGGGAGCTGTTTTTT
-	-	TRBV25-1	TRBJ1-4	CASSEWQGLNEKLFF	TGTGCCAGCAGTGAATGGCAGGGCCTGAATGAAAAACTGTTTTTT
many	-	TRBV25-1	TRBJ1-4	CASSATGLEKLFF	TGTGCCAGCAGTGCTACAGGGTTAGAAAAACTGTTTTTT
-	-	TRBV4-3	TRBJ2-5	CASSHPTGKETQYF	TGCGCCAGCAGCCATCCTACAGGGAAAGAGACCCAGTACTTC
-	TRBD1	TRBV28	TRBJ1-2	CASRRTGTNYGYTF	TGTGCCAGCAGGAGGACAGGGACTAACTATGGCTACACCTTC
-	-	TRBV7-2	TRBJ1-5	CASNSRGGDGNQPQHF	TGTGCCAGCAACTCCCGGGGGGGTGATGGGAATCAGCCCCAGCATTTT
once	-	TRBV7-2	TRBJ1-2	CASSLDSYGYTF	TGTGCCAGCAGCCTCGACAGTTATGGCTACACCTTC
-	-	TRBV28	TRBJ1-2	CASSRSQGWYGYTF	TGTGCCAGCAGTCGTTCCCAGGGGTGGTATGGCTACACCTTC
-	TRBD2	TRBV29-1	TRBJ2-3	CSVEGPTSSDTQYF	TGCAGCGTTGAAGGCCCGACTAGCTCTGATACGCAGTATTTT
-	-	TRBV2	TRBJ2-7	CASSERRNGEQYF	TGTGCCAGCAGTGAGAGGCGGAATGGAGAGCAGTACTTC
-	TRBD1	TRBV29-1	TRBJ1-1	CSVGQGNMNTEAFF	TGCAGCGTGGGACAGGGGAACATGAACACTGAAGCTTTCTTT
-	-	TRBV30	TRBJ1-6	CASNLGTYNSPLHF	TGTGCCAGTAATCTTGGGACATATAATTCACCCCTCCACTTT
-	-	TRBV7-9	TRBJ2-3	CASSARQSDTQYF	TGTGCCAGCAGCGCCAGACAGTCAGATACGCAGTATTTT
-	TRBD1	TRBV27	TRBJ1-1	CASSPGTVNTEAFF	TGTGCCAGCAGTCCCGGGACAGTGAACACTGAAGCTTTCTTT
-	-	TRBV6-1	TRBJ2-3	CASSDSLEGTDTQYF	TGTGCCAGCAGTGACTCGCTGGAGGGCACAGATACGCAGTATTTT
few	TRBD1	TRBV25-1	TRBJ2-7	CASSEFKLGTGGGEQYF	TGTGCCAGCAGTGAATTCAAGCTCGGGACAGGGGGCGGCGAGCAGTACTTC
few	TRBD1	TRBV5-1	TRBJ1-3	CASSLGSGNRGFSGNTIYF	TGCGCCAGCAGCTTGGGCTCGGGAAACAGGGGATTCTCTGGAAACACCATATATTTT
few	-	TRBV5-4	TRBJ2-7	CASSPGPGSAEQYF	TGTGCCAGCAGCCCAGGACCGGGATCGGCGGAGCAGTACTTC
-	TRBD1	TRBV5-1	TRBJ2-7	CASSLSSGQAYYEQYF	TGCGCCAGCAGCTTGTCTTCGGGACAGGCCTACTACGAGCAGTACTTC
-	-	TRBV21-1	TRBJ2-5	CASSKAWGLGETQYF	TGTGCCAGCAGCAAAGCTTGGGGACTAGGAGAGACCCAGTACTTC
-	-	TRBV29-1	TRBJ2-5	CSVEQGAETQYF	TGCAGCGTTGAACAAGGGGCAGAGACCCAGTACTTC
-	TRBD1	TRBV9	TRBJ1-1	CASSVNSGQMNTEAFF	TGTGCCAGCAGCGTGAACTCGGGACAGATGAACACTGAAGCTTTCTTT